This T cell receptor beta chain was recorded in a study of T cell repertoires in cytomegalovirus infection. Whole-study context: Public signatures in TCR beta pointed to CMV infection and matching HLA type. Study observations and caveats: Dominant in the ex vivo response were TCR beta clonotypes restricted by HLA-C and specific for CMV. Cumulative public TCR beta family frequency identified carriers of CMV plus the relevant HLA.

TCRdb independently ran MiXCR on the reads; one entry per CDR3 protein. The repertoire includes over 150,000 distinct CDR3 sequences, 15% to 20% of them detected once, and around 3.1% sits in the top ten. This clonotype was found once. Its antigen is currently unknown. A read error is possible here, since a much larger clone lies one base away. CDR1 SGHNT and CDR2 YENEEA come from the germline V gene. The V gene lost 4 bases and the J gene lost 6 bases, with 13 bases spanning the gap. The CDR3 is made up of 14 amino acids. The rearrangement uses TRBV11-3 and TRBJ2-1; maybe TRBD1 (5 bases). This receptor was identified in a human donor in good health (CMV status not recorded). Some clones in this sample may be carry-over from other donors' samples. The sequenced sample consisted of PBMCs. The CDR3 region has the DNA TGTGCCAGCAGCTACTACAGGTGGAGCAATGAGCAGTTCTTC. Residues: CASSYYRWSNEQFF. The full variable domain, with the rest looked up from reference TRBV11-3 and TRBJ2-1, is EAGVVQSPRYKIIEKKQPVAFWCNPISGHNTLYWYLQNLGQGPELLIRYENEEAVDDSQLPKDRFSAERLKGVDSTLKIQPAELGDSAVYLCASSYYRWSNEQFFGPGTRLTVL.